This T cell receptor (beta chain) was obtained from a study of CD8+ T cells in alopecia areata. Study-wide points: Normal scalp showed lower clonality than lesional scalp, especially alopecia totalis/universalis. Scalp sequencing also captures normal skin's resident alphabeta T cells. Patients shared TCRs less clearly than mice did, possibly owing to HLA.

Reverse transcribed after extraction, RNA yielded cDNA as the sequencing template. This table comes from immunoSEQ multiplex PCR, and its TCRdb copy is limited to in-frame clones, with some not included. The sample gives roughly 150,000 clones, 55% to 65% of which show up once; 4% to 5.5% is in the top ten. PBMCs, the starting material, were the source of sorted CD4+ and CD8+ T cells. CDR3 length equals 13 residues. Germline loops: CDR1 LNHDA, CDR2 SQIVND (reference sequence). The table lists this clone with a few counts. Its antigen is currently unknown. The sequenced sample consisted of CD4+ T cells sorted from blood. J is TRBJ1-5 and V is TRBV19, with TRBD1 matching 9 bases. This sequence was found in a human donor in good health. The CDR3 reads CGTGTGGYQPQHF. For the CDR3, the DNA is TGTGGCACCGGAACAGGGGGCTATCAGCCCCAGCATTTT.